This T cell receptor (beta chain) emerged from a study of T-cell reconstitution after alpha-beta-depleted transplantation in children. Whole-study results and caveats: Among T cells one year after transplant, newly produced cells accounted for most counts and diversity. Reportedly, roughly two months post-transplant, alpha-beta T cells arose from several hundred expanded graft clones.

This clonotype was seen only a few times. The antigen is unknown. Germline CDR1 and CDR2: MNHNS and SASEGT. Trimming removed 6 bases from V and 4 bases from J; junction bases left unmatched: 9. The CDR3 is 15 amino acids. Construction of the TCRbeta library involved unique molecular identifiers. TCRdb re-called the PCR reads with MiXCR, one entry per CDR3 protein. This sample has about 510,000 distinct CDR3 sequences, with around 10% found just once. The genes are TRBV6-1 and TRBJ1-2; 9 bases are shared with TRBD1. Sample: PBMCs, mostly from graft donor cells, taken 180 days after TCRalphabeta/CD19-depleted stem cell transplant. This receptor was identified in a female patient under 10 years old who had a stem cell transplant for aplastic anemia, so the T cells may come from the graft donor. The CDR3 DNA sequence: TGTGCCAGCAGCCAGCACGCGACAGGGGGCTATGGCTACACCTTC. It codes for CASSQHATGGYGYTF.